This T cell receptor beta chain is drawn from a study of shared clonotypes between healthy human individuals. Notes on the study in general: It was only blood that was sampled, and tissue repertoires likely differ.

Methods used by the authors: From ImmunoSEQ came sequences covering only the junction and carrying no quality scores, so filtering differed. TCRdb keeps only in-frame clones here, not all; method: immunoSEQ multiplex PCR. V and J calls and clone size are those listed in that table; D and trimming were worked out from the DNA. The sample lists about 2.3 million clones; roughly 92% were seen once. Points on this clone: Its antigen is still unknown.

The CDR3 loop spans 15 amino acids. Unmatched junction bases numbered 4, after V lost 2 bases and J lost 5 bases. Germline lookup yields CDR1 LNHNV and CDR2 YYDKDF (reference sequence). The sample consisted of naive CD4+ T cells from PBMCs. Subset meaning: CD45RA+ positively selected. The chain combines TRBV15 with TRBJ2-3; 10 bases match TRBD2. This TCR was recovered from a man younger than 30 in good health. Some clones in this sample may be carry-over from other donors' samples. The CDR3 nucleotides are TGTGCCACCAGCAGATCTAGCGGGAGTATAGATACGCAGTATTTT. Translation: CATSRSSGSIDTQYF.